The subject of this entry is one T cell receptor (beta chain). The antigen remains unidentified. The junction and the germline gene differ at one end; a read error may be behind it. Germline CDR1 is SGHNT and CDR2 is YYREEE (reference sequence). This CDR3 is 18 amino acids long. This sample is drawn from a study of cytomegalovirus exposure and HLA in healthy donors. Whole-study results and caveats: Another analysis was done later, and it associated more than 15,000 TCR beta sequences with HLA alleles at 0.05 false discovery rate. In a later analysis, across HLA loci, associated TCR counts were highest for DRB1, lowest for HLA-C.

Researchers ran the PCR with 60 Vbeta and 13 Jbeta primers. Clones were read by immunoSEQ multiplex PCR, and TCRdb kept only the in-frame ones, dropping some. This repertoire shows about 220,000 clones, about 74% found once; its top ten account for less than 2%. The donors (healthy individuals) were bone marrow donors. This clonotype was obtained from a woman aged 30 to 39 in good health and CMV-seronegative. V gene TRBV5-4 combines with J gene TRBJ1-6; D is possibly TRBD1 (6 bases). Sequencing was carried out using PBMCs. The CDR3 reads CAISSKGAGALGRSPLHF. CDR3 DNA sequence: TGTGCCATCAGCTCCAAAGGGGCGGGGGCGCTAGGTCGTTCACCCCTCCACTTT.